The 3 T cell receptor beta chains below come from one sample, sequenced in a study of shared clonotypes between healthy human individuals. The data were produced by immunoSEQ multiplex PCR, yet TCRdb's version contains in-frame clones alone and is incomplete. This table has over 850,000 clones, about 80% appearing once. The sequenced sample was memory CD4+ T cells from PBMCs. Specified subset: CD45RA-negative fraction. These receptors originate from a man younger than 35 in good health. Some clones in this sample may be carry-over from other donors' samples.

The rearrangement joins TRBV19 to TRBJ2-2; the D gene is possibly TRBD1 (5 bases). Germline V CDR1 and CDR2: LNHDA, SQIVND (reference sequence). The CDR3 consists of 13 residues. V lost 4 bases, J lost 7 bases, and 10 bases lay in between. The CDR3 sequence: CASSKGHVGELFF. The CDR3 DNA is TGTGCCAGTAGTAAGGGGCATGTCGGGGAGCTGTTTTTT.

The chain couples TRBV5-6 to TRBJ2-5, with D possibly TRBD1 on 5 matching bases. The germline V and J ends were trimmed by 4 bases and 1 base, with 11 bases remaining between them. The germline gives CDR1 SGHDT, CDR2 YYEEEE. The CDR3 covers 14 residues. The CDR3 DNA reads as TGTGCCAGCAGCCCGGACATATCCCAAGAGACCCAGTACTTC. It yields the protein CASSPDISQETQYF.

This rearrangement joins TRBV5-1 to TRBJ2-7; D not resolved. V was clipped by 5 bases and J by 4 bases, with 13 bases between them. The CDR3 is 13 amino acids. CDR1 is SGHRS, CDR2 YFSETQ, per germline. This chain's CDR3 is CASRRDKEYEQYF. CDR3 in DNA: TGCGCCAGCAGACGTGACAAAGAGTACGAGCAGTACTTC.